The entry below gives a single TCR beta chain sequence along with its context. A few counts support this clone. Its antigen specificity is not known. Base qualities are not provided; no much larger clone lies one nucleotide away. The CDR3 regions of human TCRbeta chains were analyzed by immunosequencing. The study's processing was this. Repertoire TCRs were matched against a reference library of SARS-CoV-2-specific TCRs generated with the MIRA antigen-specificity platform. Breadth meant the fraction of unique TCRs that were SARS-CoV-2-associated, whereas depth meant the fraction of total T cells that were SARS-CoV-2-associated. Using the MIRA data, each spike-specific TCR was assigned both to the spike region to which the TCR was reactive and to a CD4 or CD8 class. Log10-transformed breadth and depth values were compared by one-way ANOVA with Sidak's multiple comparisons tests. As stored in TCRdb, this immuneACCESS dataset retains in-frame rearrangements with V and J assigned. A fraction of the clones does not appear; measured against another copy, unresolved V genes explain less than half of the discrepancy, and the remainder lacks a known reason. The V and J calls and clone size were taken over from that table, and D and trimming were inferred from the DNA. In this sample the table shows roughly 70,000 clones, under 95% of which occur a single time. 6.3% of the sample belongs to the ten largest clones.

The time point label, as the study defines it: about 28 days (+/-7) after the second vaccine dose. In light of the paper, this sample's treatment or condition label describes: meningococcal conjugate vaccine given as trial control. Vaccinee samples came from UK trials COV001 and COV002, including a single-blind randomized controlled phase 2/3 trial of AZD1222 (ChAdOx1 nCoV-19) in healthy adults. For TCRbeta chain sequencing, PBMC samples from trial participants were taken at day 0 and at day 28 after the second dose. This sample is part of a study of T cell responses to AZD1222 COVID-19 vaccine (dated by TCRdb to the early 2020s). Regarding the research as a whole: TCR sequencing was performed for approximately 240 trial participants, of whom around 200 were given two doses of AZD1222 and 26 were given two doses of MenACWY control vaccine. Trial participants were enrolled by age into 18-55, 56-69 and 70-plus year subgroups, with roughly 160, 29 and 62 TCR-sequenced participants respectively. Here is what the overall study found, with its caveats: The whole spike protein was spanned by vaccine-associated CD4 TCRs, and dominant responses were seen in regions 160-218 and 743-854. After two AZD1222 doses, spike-specific TCR breadth and depth were significantly higher than at day 0 and than in MenACWY recipients. Participants were mostly white British, with more females than males. The authors suggested clonal diversity may have been underestimated. Nearly half of unique spike-specific TCRs reportedly recognized epitopes outside regions mutated in the B.1.351 and B.1.1.7 variants. Conclusions about previously exposed vaccinees were limited because only a handful of AZD1222 recipients were SARS-CoV-2 seropositive at baseline. Because no day 14 peak-response samples were available, repertoires were characterized only after the peak T cell response. The 56-69-year group was small, and its depth increase did not reach significance, likely because of low power.

Deletion took 4 bases off V and 4 bases off J, with a span of 17 bases between the germline ends. There are 16 amino acids in the CDR3, from cysteine to phenylalanine inclusive. CDR3 DNA is the only sequence kept; it has 48 bases, read in frame from the first base. Looking up the germline V gene (reference sequence) yields CDR1 LNHDA and CDR2 SQIVND. This sequence was found in an adult who received the MenACWY meningococcal vaccine as a control. Rearrangement joined TRBV19 to TRBJ2-4; the D gene lacks a confident call. This specimen consisted of peripheral blood, obtained 28 days after the second dose of the MenACWY control vaccine. The nucleotide sequence is given as TGTGCCAGTAGTAACCCTTTTGAGGCCTTGAAAAACATTCAGTACTTC. It is translated as CASSNPFEALKNIQYF.